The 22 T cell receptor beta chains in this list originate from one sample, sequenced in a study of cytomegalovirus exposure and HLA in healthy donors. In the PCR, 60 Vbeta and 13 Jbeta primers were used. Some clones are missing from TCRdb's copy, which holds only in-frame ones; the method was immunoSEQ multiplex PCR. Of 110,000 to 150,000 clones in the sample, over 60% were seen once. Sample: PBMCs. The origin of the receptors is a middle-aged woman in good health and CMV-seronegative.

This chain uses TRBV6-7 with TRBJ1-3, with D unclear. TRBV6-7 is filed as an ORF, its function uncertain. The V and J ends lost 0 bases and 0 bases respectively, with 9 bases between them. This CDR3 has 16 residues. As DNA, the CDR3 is TGTGCCAGCAGTTACTCGAGTACGCACTCTGGAAACACCATATATTTT. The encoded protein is CASSYSSTHSGNTIYF.

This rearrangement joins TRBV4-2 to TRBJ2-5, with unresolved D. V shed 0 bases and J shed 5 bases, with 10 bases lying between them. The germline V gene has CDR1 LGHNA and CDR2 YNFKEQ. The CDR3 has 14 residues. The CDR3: CASSQDYSEETQYF. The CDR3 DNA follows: TGTGCCAGCAGCCAAGATTACTCCGAGGAGACCCAGTACTTC.

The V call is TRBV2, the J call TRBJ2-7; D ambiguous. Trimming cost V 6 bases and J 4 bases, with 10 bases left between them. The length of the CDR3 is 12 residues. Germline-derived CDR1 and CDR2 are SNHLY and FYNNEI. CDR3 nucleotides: TGTGCCAGCAGGGCGACACATTACGAGCAGTACTTC. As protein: CASRATHYEQYF. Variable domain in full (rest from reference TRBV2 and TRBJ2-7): EPEVTQTPSHQVTQMGQEVILRCVPISNHLYFYWYRQILGQKVEFLVSFYNNEISEKSEIFDDQFSVERPDGSNFTLKIRSTKLEDSAMYFCASRATHYEQYFGPGTRLTVT.

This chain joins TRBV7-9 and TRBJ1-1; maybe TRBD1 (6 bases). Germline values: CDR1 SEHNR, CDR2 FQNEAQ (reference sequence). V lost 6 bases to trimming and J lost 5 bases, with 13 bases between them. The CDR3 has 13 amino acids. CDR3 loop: CASRSTTGTEAFF. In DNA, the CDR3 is TGTGCCAGCAGATCCACGACAGGTACTGAAGCTTTCTTT. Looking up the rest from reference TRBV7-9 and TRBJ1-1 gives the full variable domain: DTGVSQNPRHKITKRGQNVTFRCDPISEHNRLYWYRQTLGQGPEFLTYFQNEAQLEKSRLLSDRFSAERPKGSFSTLEIQRTEQGDSAMYLCASRSTTGTEAFFGQGTRLTVV.

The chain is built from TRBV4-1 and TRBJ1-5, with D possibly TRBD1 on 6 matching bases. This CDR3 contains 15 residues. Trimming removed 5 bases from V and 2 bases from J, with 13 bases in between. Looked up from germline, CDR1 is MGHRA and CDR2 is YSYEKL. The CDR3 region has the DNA TGCGCCAGCAGCACGGGGGGCCTAGGCAATCAGCCCCAGCATTTT. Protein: CASSTGGLGNQPQHF.

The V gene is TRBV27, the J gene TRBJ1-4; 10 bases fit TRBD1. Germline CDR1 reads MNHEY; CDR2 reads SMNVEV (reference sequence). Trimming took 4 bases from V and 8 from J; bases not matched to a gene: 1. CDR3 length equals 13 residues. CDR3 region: CASSWGQGEKLFF. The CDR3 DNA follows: TGTGCCAGCAGTTGGGGACAGGGGGAAAAACTGTTTTTT.

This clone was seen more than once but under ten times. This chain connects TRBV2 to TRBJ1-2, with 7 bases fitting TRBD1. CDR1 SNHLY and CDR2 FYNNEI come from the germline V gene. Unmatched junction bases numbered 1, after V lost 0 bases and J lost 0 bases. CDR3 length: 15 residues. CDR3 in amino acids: CASSEAQGANYGYTF. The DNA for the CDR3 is TGTGCCAGCAGTGAAGCCCAGGGGGCTAACTATGGCTACACCTTC.

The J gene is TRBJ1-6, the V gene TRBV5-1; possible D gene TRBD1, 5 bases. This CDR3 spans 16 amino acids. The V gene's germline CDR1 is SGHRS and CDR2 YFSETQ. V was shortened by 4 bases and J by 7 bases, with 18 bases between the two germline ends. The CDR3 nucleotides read TGCGCCAGCAGCCCAGGGTCTAACGGTTGGAATTCACCCCTCCACTTT. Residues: CASSPGSNGWNSPLHF.

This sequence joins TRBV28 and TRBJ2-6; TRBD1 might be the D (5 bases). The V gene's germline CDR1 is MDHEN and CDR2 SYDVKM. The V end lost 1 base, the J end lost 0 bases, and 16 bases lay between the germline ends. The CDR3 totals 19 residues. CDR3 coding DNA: TGTGCCAGCAGTTTATTCTCCGACCCAGGACACTCTGGGGCCAACGTCCTGACTTTC. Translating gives CASSLFSDPGHSGANVLTF.

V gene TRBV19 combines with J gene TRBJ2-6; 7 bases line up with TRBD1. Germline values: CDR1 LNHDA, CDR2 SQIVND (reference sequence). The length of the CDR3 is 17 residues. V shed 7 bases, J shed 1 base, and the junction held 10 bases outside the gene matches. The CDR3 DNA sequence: TGTGCCAGTATATCAGGGGGAATAGCGTCTGGGGCCAACGTCCTGACTTTC. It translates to CASISGGIASGANVLTF. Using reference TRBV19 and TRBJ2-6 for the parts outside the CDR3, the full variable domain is DGGITQSPKYLFRKEGQNVTLSCEQNLNHDAMYWYRQDPGQGLRLIYYSQIVNDFQKGDIAEGYSVSREKKESFPLTVTSAQKNPTAFYLCASISGGIASGANVLTFGAGSRLTVL.

The CDR3 DNA sequence: TGTGCCAGCAGCTTCTCCCCGACTAGCGGGGTCTACGAGCAGTACTTC. Encoded protein: CASSFSPTSGVYEQYF. The chain employs TRBV11-2 and TRBJ2-7, with TRBD2 matching over 11 bases. After removal of 3 bases from V and 3 bases from J, the junction contained 7 bases not matched to a gene. The germline V gene encodes CDR1 SGHAT and CDR2 FQNNGV. The CDR3 sequence is 16 residues long.

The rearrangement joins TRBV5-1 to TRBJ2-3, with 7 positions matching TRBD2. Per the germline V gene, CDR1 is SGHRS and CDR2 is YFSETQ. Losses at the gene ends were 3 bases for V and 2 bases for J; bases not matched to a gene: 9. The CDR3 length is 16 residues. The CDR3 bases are TGCGCCAGCAGCTGGGGCGCTAGCGGATACACAGATACGCAGTATTTT. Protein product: CASSWGASGYTDTQYF.

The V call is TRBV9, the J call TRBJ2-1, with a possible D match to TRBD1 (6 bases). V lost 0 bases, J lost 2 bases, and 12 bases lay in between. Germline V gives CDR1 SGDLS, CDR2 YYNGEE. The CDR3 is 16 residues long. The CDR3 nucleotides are TGTGCCAGCAGCGTAGGCCACTCAGGGGCCTACAATGAGCAGTTCTTC. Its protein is CASSVGHSGAYNEQFF.

CDR3 amino acids: CAILAPAGTGELFF. The CDR3 DNA sequence: TGTGCCATCTTAGCCCCAGCGGGCACCGGGGAGCTGTTTTTT. The J gene is TRBJ2-2, the V gene TRBV10-3; a possible D gene is TRBD2 (6 bases). Germline lookup yields CDR1 ENHRY and CDR2 SYGVKD. Trimming removed 8 bases at V and 4 bases at J, with 14 bases between. The length of the CDR3 is 14 residues.

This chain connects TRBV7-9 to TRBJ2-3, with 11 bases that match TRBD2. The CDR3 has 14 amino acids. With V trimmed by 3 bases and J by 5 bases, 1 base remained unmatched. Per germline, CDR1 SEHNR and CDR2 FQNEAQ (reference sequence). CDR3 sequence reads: CASSFTSGGDTQYF. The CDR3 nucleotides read TGTGCCAGCAGCTTCACTAGCGGGGGAGATACGCAGTATTTT.

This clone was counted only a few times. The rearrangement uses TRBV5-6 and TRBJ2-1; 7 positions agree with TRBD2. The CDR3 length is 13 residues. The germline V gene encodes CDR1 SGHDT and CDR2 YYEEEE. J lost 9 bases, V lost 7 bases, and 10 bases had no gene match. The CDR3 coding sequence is TGTGCCAGCTTCTTGCCCGGGGGGAGTGAGCAGTTCTTC. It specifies CASFLPGGSEQFF.

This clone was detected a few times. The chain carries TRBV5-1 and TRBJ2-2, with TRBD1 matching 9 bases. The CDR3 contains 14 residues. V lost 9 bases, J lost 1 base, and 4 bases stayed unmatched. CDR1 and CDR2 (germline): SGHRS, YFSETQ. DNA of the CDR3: TGCGCCATCCGGACAGGGGAGAACACCGGGGAGCTGTTTTTT. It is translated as CAIRTGENTGELFF. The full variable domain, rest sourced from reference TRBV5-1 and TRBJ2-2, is KAGVTQTPRYLIKTRGQQVTLSCSPISGHRSVSWYQQTPGQGLQFLFEYFSETQRNKGNFPGRFSGRQFSNSRSEMNVSTLELGDSALYLCAIRTGENTGELFFGEGSRLTVL.

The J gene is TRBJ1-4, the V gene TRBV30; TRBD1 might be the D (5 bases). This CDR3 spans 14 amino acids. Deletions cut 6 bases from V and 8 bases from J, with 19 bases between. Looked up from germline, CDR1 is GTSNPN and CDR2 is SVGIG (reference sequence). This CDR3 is CACPAGQGGEKLFF. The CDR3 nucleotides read TGTGCCTGCCCGGCGGGGCAGGGCGGAGAAAAACTGTTTTTT.

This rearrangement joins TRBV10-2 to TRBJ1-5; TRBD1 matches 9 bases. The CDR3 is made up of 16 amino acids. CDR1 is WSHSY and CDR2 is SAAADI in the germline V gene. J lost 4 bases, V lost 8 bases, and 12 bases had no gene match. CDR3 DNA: TGCGCCAGCGGCCGGGACAGGGCGGTCGAAAATCAGCCCCAGCATTTT. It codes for CASGRDRAVENQPQHF.

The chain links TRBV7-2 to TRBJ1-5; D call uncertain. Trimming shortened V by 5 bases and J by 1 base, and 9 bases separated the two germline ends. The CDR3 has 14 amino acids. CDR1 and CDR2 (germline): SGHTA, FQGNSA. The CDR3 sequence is CASSSHPSNQPQHF. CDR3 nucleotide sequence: TGTGCCAGCAGCAGCCACCCCAGCAATCAGCCCCAGCATTTT.

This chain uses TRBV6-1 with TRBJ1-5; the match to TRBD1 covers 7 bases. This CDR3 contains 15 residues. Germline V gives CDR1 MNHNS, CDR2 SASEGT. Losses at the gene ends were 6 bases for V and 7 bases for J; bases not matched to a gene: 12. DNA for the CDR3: TGTGCCAGCAGGGGAAAGACAGGGAATGGGCAGCCCCAGCATTTT. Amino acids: CASRGKTGNGQPQHF.

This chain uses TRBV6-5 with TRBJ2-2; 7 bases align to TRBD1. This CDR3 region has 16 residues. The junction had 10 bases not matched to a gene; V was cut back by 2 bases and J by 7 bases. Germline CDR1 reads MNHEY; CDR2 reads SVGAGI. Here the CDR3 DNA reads TGTGCCAGCAGTTACGCGTTGTCAGGGGGTATCGGGGAGCTGTTTTTT. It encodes CASSYALSGGIGELFF.